Listed here are 31 T cell receptor beta chains from one sample, sequenced in a study of T-cell reconstitution after alpha-beta-depleted transplantation in children. Molecular barcoding with unique molecular identifiers was used for the TCRbeta library. A single record per CDR3 protein comes from TCRdb applying MiXCR to the PCR reads. The data show 300,000 to 400,000 distinct CDR3 sequences, roughly 14% seen once. Sequenced material: PBMCs, taken from the stem cell graft. These receptor sequences come from a human donor who donated a stem cell graft to a child with Fanconi anemia.

For this clonotype: This could be a read error, since a much larger clone is one nucleotide away. The CDR3 does not end in the conserved phenylalanine or tryptophan, so this is likely a read error. The chain employs TRBV3-1 and TRBJ1-1, with no clear D. CDR1 is LGHDT, CDR2 YNNKEL, per germline (reference sequence). Deletions cut 0 bases from V and 5 bases from J, with 7 bases between. This CDR3 region has 13 residues. CDR3 loop: CASSQDRITEAFV. The CDR3, as DNA: TGTGCCAGCAGCCAAGACAGGATTACTGAAGCTTTCGTT.

This clonotype was observed at least ten times. This chain joins TRBV5-5 and TRBJ2-3; D remains ambiguous. The CDR3 has 12 residues. V lost 2 bases to trimming and J lost 4 bases, with 5 bases between them. CDR1 and CDR2 (germline): SGHKS, YYEKEE (reference sequence). DNA of the CDR3: TGTGCCAGCAGCTTAGTTTCAGATACGCAGTATTTT. Its translation is CASSLVSDTQYF.

This sequence joins TRBV4-3 and TRBJ1-3; D is uncertain. In germline, CDR1 is LGHNA, CDR2 YSLEER. Trimming stripped 0 bases from V and 3 bases from J, with 12 bases between. The CDR3 contains 16 residues. In nucleotides, the CDR3 is TGCGCCAGCAGCCAAGATGATTTGGGCCATGGAAACACCATATATTTT. This codes for CASSQDDLGHGNTIYF.

The V gene is TRBV5-1, the J gene TRBJ1-1; D remains unclear. CDR1 is SGHRS and CDR2 is YFSETQ in the germline V gene. V was cut by 2 bases and J by 4 bases, with 12 bases left in between. This CDR3 contains 14 residues. The CDR3: CASSLWDSGTEAFF. The CDR3 bases are TGCGCCAGCAGCTTATGGGATTCGGGCACTGAAGCTTTCTTT.

This clonotype has just a few counts. The chain is built from TRBV11-2 and TRBJ2-7; 7 bases are shared with TRBD1. The CDR3 has 13 amino acids. V gave up 2 bases and J gave up 6 bases; unmatched junction bases: 4. CDR1 and CDR2 (germline): SGHAT, FQNNGV. CDR3 DNA sequence: TGTGCCAGCAGCTTAATCGACAGGGCCGAGCAGTACGTC. Encoded protein: CASSLIDRAEQYV.

In its sample, this clonotype was seen a few times. J is TRBJ2-2 and V is TRBV7-2, with 9 bases aligning to TRBD2. The CDR3 has 16 amino acids. Germline V gene sequence: CDR1 SGHTA, CDR2 FQGNSA. With V trimmed by 6 bases and J by 6 bases, 11 bases remained unmatched. The CDR3 DNA reads TGTGCCAGCAGAGGGAAGTCGCGGGGGGGCGCCGGGGAGCTGTTTTTT. Translation gives CASRGKSRGGAGELFF.

There are a few counts of this clonotype. The chain combines TRBV6-6 with TRBJ1-1; maybe TRBD1 (6 bases). Germline V gene sequence: CDR1 MNHNY, CDR2 SVGAGI (reference sequence). V lost 8 bases to trimming and J lost 0 bases, with 10 bases between them. The CDR3 length is 13 residues. Here the CDR3 DNA reads TGTGCCAGCGAGGGACATCTGAACACTGAAGCTTTCTTT. Its translation is CASEGHLNTEAFF.

There are a few counts of this clonotype. This chain connects TRBV11-2 to TRBJ2-3, with D maybe TRBD1 (6 bases). Per the germline V gene, CDR1 is SGHAT and CDR2 is FQNNGV. V was trimmed by 1 base and J by 0 bases, leaving 14 bases between them. This CDR3 comprises 17 residues. CDR3 region: CASSLVGGSRSTDTQYF. The CDR3 bases are TGTGCCAGCAGCTTAGTTGGGGGCTCTCGTAGCACAGATACGCAGTATTTT.

This clonotype was seen only a few times. This sequence joins TRBV10-3 and TRBJ1-1; D not certain. CDR1 and CDR2 (germline): ENHRY, SYGVKD. V shed 7 bases and J shed 2 bases, with 11 bases lying between them. The CDR3 is made up of 13 amino acids. The CDR3 DNA follows: TGTGCCATCAACAGCAATGGAAACACTGAAGCTTTCTTT. Its protein is CAINSNGNTEAFF.

At least ten counts were recorded for this clonotype. This chain uses TRBV5-6 with TRBJ2-1; 7 bases are shared with TRBD2. CDR1 and CDR2 from the germline V gene are SGHDT and YYEEEE. CDR3 size: 15 residues. With 1 base clipped from V and 3 bases from J, the junction kept 4 bases outside the gene matches. CDR3 coding DNA: TGTGCCAGCAGCTTGATGGCTAGCGGCTACAATGAGCAGTTCTTC. It translates to CASSLMASGYNEQFF.

In its sample, this clonotype was seen many times. This chain joins TRBV5-5 and TRBJ2-1; D is undetermined. This CDR3 has 12 residues. Trimming took 2 bases from V and 8 from J, leaving 8 bases between them. CDR1 and CDR2 from the germline V gene are SGHKS and YYEKEE (reference sequence). CDR3 in DNA: TGTGCCAGCAGCTTCGGAGTGCATGAGCAGTTCTTC. This sequence encodes CASSFGVHEQFF.

This clonotype was observed a handful of times. The chain is built from TRBV15 and TRBJ1-3; D uncertain. Germline V gene lookup returns CDR1 LNHNV and CDR2 YYDKDF (reference sequence). Trimming removed 0 bases from V and 4 bases from J, with 10 bases in between. The CDR3 runs to 15 residues. This chain's CDR3 is CATSRDPGRGNTIYF. For the CDR3, the DNA is TGTGCCACCAGCAGAGATCCGGGGAGGGGAAACACCATATATTTT.

There are a few counts of this clonotype. The gene calls are TRBV29-1 and TRBJ1-4; a possible D gene is TRBD1 (6 bases). Germline V gene sequence: CDR1 SQVTM, CDR2 ANQGSEA. The CDR3 is made up of 13 amino acids. Trimming took 4 bases from V and 4 from J, leaving 10 bases between them. The CDR3 protein is CSVGGGGNEKLFF. In nucleotides, the CDR3 is TGCAGCGTTGGTGGAGGGGGTAATGAAAAACTGTTTTTT. Looking up the rest from reference TRBV29-1 and TRBJ1-4 gives the full variable domain: SAVISQKPSRDICQRGTSLTIQCQVDSQVTMMFWYRQQPGQSLTLIATANQGSEATYESGFVIDKFPISRPNLTFSTLTVSNMSPEDSSIYLCSVGGGGNEKLFFGSGTQLSVL.

V gene TRBV4-2 combines with J gene TRBJ1-3, with D hard to call. Germline V lookup: CDR1 LGHNA, CDR2 YNFKEQ. V lost 1 base and J 0 bases, leaving 10 bases between the germline ends. This CDR3 is 16 amino acids long. CDR3 in DNA: TGTGCCAGCAGCCAAGCCGACCGTAGCTCTGGAAACACCATATATTTT. Translated, it gives CASSQADRSSGNTIYF.

This clonotype was seen only a few times. V and J are TRBV9 and TRBJ2-1, with 10 bases matching TRBD2. The CDR3 extends over 15 amino acids. CDR1 SGDLS and CDR2 YYNGEE come from the germline V gene. J lost 7 bases, V lost 0 bases, and 4 bases had no gene match. The CDR3 DNA sequence: TGTGCCAGCAGCGTAGTAGCGGGGGGCCCTAATGAGCAGTTCTTC. Amino acids: CASSVVAGGPNEQFF. The variable domain in full, completed from reference TRBV9 and TRBJ2-1, reads DSGVTQTPKHLITATGQRVTLRCSPRSGDLSVYWYQQSLDQGLQFLIQYYNGEERAKGNILERFSAQQFPDLHSELNLSSLELGDSALYFCASSVVAGGPNEQFFGPGTRLTVL.

This clonotype has ten or more counts. The chain joins TRBV7-2 to TRBJ2-1; D is unresolved. Germline lookup yields CDR1 SGHTA and CDR2 FQGNSA. V shed 5 bases and J shed 4 bases, with 6 bases lying between them. This CDR3 is 12 amino acids long. The DNA of the CDR3 is TGTGCCAGCAGCAGCTTTTACAATGAGCAGTTCTTC. It is translated as CASSSFYNEQFF.

This clonotype occurred a few times. The J gene is TRBJ1-1, the V gene TRBV4-3; 7 bases are a match to TRBD1. Germline V lookup: CDR1 LGHNA, CDR2 YSLEER. The CDR3 spans 13 residues. J lost 9 bases, V lost 0 bases, and 4 bases had no gene match. CDR3 protein: CASSQEGQTKAFF. CDR3 nucleotide sequence: TGCGCCAGCAGCCAAGAGGGACAGACGAAAGCTTTCTTT.

In its sample, this clonotype was seen a few times. This chain joins TRBV12-5 and TRBJ2-6; D uncertain. Trimming removed 3 bases at V and 4 bases at J, with 7 bases between. Looked up from germline, CDR1 is LGHNT and CDR2 is FRNRAP. The CDR3 extends over 14 amino acids. The CDR3 sequence is CASGFPSGANVLTF. The CDR3 DNA reads TGTGCTAGTGGTTTCCCCTCGGGGGCCAACGTCCTGACTTTC.

The CDR3 nucleotides are TGTGCCAGCAGCTTAGACAGGGACCCTAACTATGGCTACACCTTC. Translating it yields CASSLDRDPNYGYTF. The V and J genes are TRBV11-2 and TRBJ1-2; possibly TRBD1 for D (5 bases). Trimming removed 0 bases from V and 0 bases from J, with 8 bases in between. In germline, CDR1 is SGHAT, CDR2 FQNNGV. The CDR3 extends over 15 amino acids.

This clonotype was seen a handful of times. The rearrangement joins TRBV28 to TRBJ1-1; D ambiguous. The V end lost 5 bases, the J end lost 7 bases, and 5 bases lay between the germline ends. The germline gives CDR1 MDHEN, CDR2 SYDVKM. This CDR3 spans 10 amino acids. For the CDR3, the DNA is TGTGCCAGCAGTCAGAGTGAAGCTTTCTTT. Protein product: CASSQSEAFF. The variable domain in full, completed from reference TRBV28 and TRBJ1-1, reads DVKVTQSSRYLVKRTGEKVFLECVQDMDHENMFWYRQDPGLGLRLIYFSYDVKMKEKGDIPEGYSVSREKKERFSLILESASTNQTSMYLCASSQSEAFFGQGTRLTVV.

The rearrangement links TRBV7-8 to TRBJ2-2; D possibly corresponds to TRBD1 (5 bases). Germline values: CDR1 SGHVS, CDR2 FQNEAQ. The CDR3 has 16 amino acids. V lost 1 base and J lost 2, with 11 bases in between. The CDR3 region has the DNA TGTGCCAGCAGCTTAGGAGACAGATTAAACACCGGGGAGCTGTTTTTT. Its translation: CASSLGDRLNTGELFF.

This clonotype was detected many times. The gene calls are TRBV11-2 and TRBJ1-2, with 9 positions matching TRBD1. Trimming took 4 bases from V and 4 from J; bases not matched to a gene: 4. The CDR3 covers 14 residues. The germline CDR1 and CDR2 sequences are SGHAT and FQNNGV. The CDR3 loop reads CASSSGQGSYGYTF. The CDR3 DNA reads TGTGCCAGCAGCTCGGGACAGGGAAGCTATGGCTACACCTTC. Full variable domain (remainder filled in from reference TRBV11-2 and TRBJ1-2): EAGVAQSPRYKIIEKRQSVAFWCNPISGHATLYWYQQILGQGPKLLIQFQNNGVVDDSQLPKDRFSAERLKGVDSTLKIQPAKLEDSAVYLCASSSGQGSYGYTFGSGTRLTVV.

This clonotype appeared a few times. The chain uses TRBV12-3 or TRBV12-4 and TRBJ1-6, with a possible D match to TRBD1 (5 bases). The CDR3 is 14 residues long. V lost 3 bases, J lost 7 bases, and 10 bases lay in between. The CDR3 bases are TGTGCCAGCAGTTTCGGGGACGGCAATTCACCCCTCCACTTT. Translating gives CASSFGDGNSPLHF.

This clonotype was seen a few times. The V and J genes are TRBV12-3 or TRBV12-4 and TRBJ1-1; possibly TRBD1 for D (5 bases). This CDR3 spans 15 amino acids. The V and J ends lost 4 bases and 2 bases respectively, with 14 bases between them. For the CDR3, the DNA is TGTGCCAGCAGTTCCGAGGGACTTCTTAACACTGAAGCTTTCTTT. The encoded protein is CASSSEGLLNTEAFF.

This clonotype was seen at least ten times. The gene calls are TRBV7-2 and TRBJ2-1; TRBD2 agrees at 8 bases. Germline CDR1 SGHTA, CDR2 FQGNSA. The CDR3 runs to 16 residues. V was clipped by 4 bases and J by 2 bases; unmatched bases: 7. CDR3: CASSSGLEIAYNEQFF. The CDR3 nucleotides read TGTGCCAGCAGCTCGGGACTAGAGATAGCCTACAATGAGCAGTTCTTC.

There are a few counts of this clonotype. This chain uses TRBV20-1 with TRBJ2-3; 9 nucleotides agree with TRBD2. CDR1 DFQATT and CDR2 SNEGSKA come from the germline V gene (reference sequence). J lost 5 bases, V lost 6 bases, and 15 bases had no gene match. The length of the CDR3 is 16 residues. The CDR3 DNA reads TGCAGTGCGAACCCCGTAGAGCGGGGGGACGTAGATACGCAGTATTTT. Its translation: CSANPVERGDVDTQYF.

The chain combines TRBV2 with TRBJ2-7, with TRBD1 matching 9 bases. Germline V gives CDR1 SNHLY, CDR2 FYNNEI. The V segment lost 6 bases and the J segment 2 bases; nucleotides outside the gene matches: 8. The CDR3 is 15 residues long. The CDR3 is CASSLRGTGPYEQYF. CDR3 nucleotides: TGTGCCAGCAGCCTCCGGGGGACAGGGCCCTACGAGCAGTACTTC. Supplemented by reference TRBV2 and TRBJ2-7, the full variable domain reads EPEVTQTPSHQVTQMGQEVILRCVPISNHLYFYWYRQILGQKVEFLVSFYNNEISEKSEIFDDQFSVERPDGSNFTLKIRSTKLEDSAMYFCASSLRGTGPYEQYFGPGTRLTVT.

The chain recombines TRBV7-6 with TRBJ2-7, with D perhaps TRBD2 (5 bases). CDR1 is SGHVS, CDR2 FNYEAQ, per germline. The CDR3 is made up of 14 amino acids. Trimming left V 5 bases short and J 1 base short, with 12 bases between. CDR3 in amino acids: CASSPLGPSYEQYF. In DNA form, the CDR3 reads TGTGCCAGCAGCCCACTAGGCCCTTCCTACGAGCAGTACTTC.

This clonotype was detected a few times. The rearrangement links TRBV5-1 to TRBJ1-1; the D gene is possibly TRBD1 (6 bases). V lost 2 bases and J 1 base, leaving 18 bases between the germline ends. The CDR3 is 17 amino acids. CDR1 SGHRS and CDR2 YFSETQ come from the germline V gene. CDR3: CASSLRGTTLWNTEAFF. CDR3 nucleotides: TGCGCCAGCAGCTTAAGGGGGACAACACTTTGGAACACTGAAGCTTTCTTT.

This clonotype appeared many times. The rearrangement joins TRBV29-1 to TRBJ1-2; maybe TRBD1 (6 bases). The CDR3 consists of 11 residues. From germline, CDR1 is SQVTM and CDR2 ANQGSEA. Trimming shortened V by 7 bases and J by 6 bases, and 12 bases separated the two germline ends. For the CDR3, the DNA is TGCAGCGGTGGACAGCTGGATGGCTACACCTTC. It encodes CSGGQLDGYTF.

This clonotype was detected many times. This chain joins TRBV10-2 and TRBJ2-1; D gene unclear. The CDR3 runs to 13 residues. From germline, CDR1 is WSHSY and CDR2 SAAADI. V lost 1 base to trimming and J lost 10 bases, with 11 bases between them. CDR3 in amino acids: CASSEWPREEQFF. In DNA form, the CDR3 reads TGCGCCAGCAGTGAGTGGCCCCGAGAGGAGCAGTTCTTC.